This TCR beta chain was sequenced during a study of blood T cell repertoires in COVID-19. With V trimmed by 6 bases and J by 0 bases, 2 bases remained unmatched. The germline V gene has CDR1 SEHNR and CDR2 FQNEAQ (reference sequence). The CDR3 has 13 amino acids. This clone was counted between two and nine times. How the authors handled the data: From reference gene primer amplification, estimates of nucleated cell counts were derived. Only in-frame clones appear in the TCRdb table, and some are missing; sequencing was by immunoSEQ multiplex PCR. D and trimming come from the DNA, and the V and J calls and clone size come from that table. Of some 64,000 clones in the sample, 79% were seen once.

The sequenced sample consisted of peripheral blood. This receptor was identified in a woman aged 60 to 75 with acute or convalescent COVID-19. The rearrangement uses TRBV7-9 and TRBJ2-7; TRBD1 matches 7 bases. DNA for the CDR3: TGTGCCAGCAGTGGGGACAGCTCCTACGAGCAGTACTTC. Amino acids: CASSGDSSYEQYF.